This T cell receptor (beta chain) is from a study of T cells in Graves' hyperthyroidism and ophthalmopathy. Study results and limitations: From stable hyperthyroidism, ophthalmopathy was set apart by a 13 V-J model.

This clonotype was counted at least ten times. What it recognizes is unknown. This CDR3 is built from 14 residues. Germline CDR1 reads LGHDT; CDR2 reads YNNKEL (reference sequence). Trimming stripped 1 base from V and 4 bases from J, with 8 bases between. Amplification of TCR beta CDR3 regions was performed using RNA transcripts as template. The HTBI primer set was used in a first-round RT-PCR of the TCR CDR3. MiXCR was run by TCRdb on the multiplex PCR reads, yielding one entry per CDR3 protein. The sample gives about 98,000 distinct CDR3 sequences, roughly 37% of which show up once; 10% to 13% is in the top ten.

The sequencing sample was made of peripheral blood or thyroid tissue (not recorded which). This receptor was identified in a woman younger than 45 with Graves' hyperthyroidism. This rearrangement joins TRBV3-1 to TRBJ1-3; D remains ambiguous. In nucleotides, the CDR3 is TGTGCCAGCAGCCAAGCAGGATCAGGAAACACCATATATTTT. Its translation: CASSQAGSGNTIYF.